What follows are 10 T cell receptor beta chains derived from one specimen sequenced in a study of blood T cell repertoires in COVID-19. The protocol was immunoSEQ multiplex PCR, while the TCRdb copy is restricted to in-frame clones and leaves out a portion. The data contain 250,000 or so clones, about 87% of them singletons. The material sequenced was PBMCs or T cells enriched from blood (not recorded which). Receptors were obtained from a woman between 50 and 59 years old who had recovered from COVID-19.

The CDR3 protein is CASSQTRIAGHNEQFF. The CDR3 coding sequence is TGTGCCAGCAGCCAAACCCGGATAGCGGGTCACAATGAGCAGTTCTTC. This sequence joins TRBV11-2 and TRBJ2-1; TRBD2 matches at 7 bases. J lost 5 bases, V lost 5 bases, and 12 bases had no gene match. This CDR3 region has 16 residues. The germline V gene encodes CDR1 SGHAT and CDR2 FQNNGV.

This chain connects TRBV28 to TRBJ2-3, with 7 bases aligning to TRBD2. The V segment lost 5 bases and the J segment 2 bases; nucleotides outside the gene matches: 13. CDR3 length: 17 residues. CDR1 MDHEN and CDR2 SYDVKM come from the germline V gene. This CDR3 is CASSLSGWEGITDTQYF. The DNA of the CDR3 is TGTGCCAGCAGTCTTTCGGGGTGGGAGGGTATCACAGATACGCAGTATTTT.

V usage is TRBV12-5 and J usage is TRBJ2-3, with D possibly matching TRBD1 (6 bases). CDR3 length: 15 amino acids. Trimming pared 4 bases from V and 0 bases from J, leaving 11 bases between. CDR1 is LGHNT and CDR2 is FRNRAP in the germline V gene. CDR3 sequence (DNA): TGTGCTAGTGGTTCCGGGGACAAGAGCACAGATACGCAGTATTTT. Encoded protein: CASGSGDKSTDTQYF.

J is TRBJ1-2 and V is TRBV5-4; D not resolved. The germline CDR1 and CDR2 sequences are SGHNT and YYREEE (reference sequence). V dropped 0 bases and J dropped 3 bases, with 3 bases sitting between them. The length of the CDR3 is 12 residues. CDR3 region: CASSLGDYGYTF. The CDR3 DNA sequence: TGTGCCAGCAGCTTGGGCGACTATGGCTACACCTTC.

The chain is built from TRBV15 and TRBJ2-2, with 11 bases identical to TRBD2. The junction had 3 bases not matched to a gene; V was cut back by 5 bases and J by 4 bases. This CDR3 has 15 amino acids. Germline CDR1 and CDR2: LNHNV and YYDKDF (reference sequence). The CDR3 here is CATSGGLAGTGELFF. The CDR3 bases are TGTGCCACCAGCGGCGGACTAGCGGGCACCGGGGAGCTGTTTTTT.

The gene calls are TRBV2 and TRBJ2-5; TRBD1 might be the D (6 bases). Between the trimmed V and J ends, which lost 7 bases and 3 bases, there was a span of 9 bases. Germline CDR1 and CDR2: SNHLY and FYNNEI. The CDR3 is 12 amino acids. Here the CDR3 DNA reads TGTGCCAGCAACTCAGGGGAAGAGACCCAGTACTTC. Its translation: CASNSGEETQYF. The full variable domain, rest sourced from reference TRBV2 and TRBJ2-5, is EPEVTQTPSHQVTQMGQEVILRCVPISNHLYFYWYRQILGQKVEFLVSFYNNEISEKSEIFDDQFSVERPDGSNFTLKIRSTKLEDSAMYFCASNSGEETQYFGPGTRLLVL.

The V gene is TRBV5-4, the J gene TRBJ1-1, with D perhaps matching TRBD1 (5 bases). With 5 bases removed from V and 1 base from J, the gap between germline ends came to 24 bases. CDR3 length: 18 residues. Germline CDR1 SGHNT, CDR2 YYREEE (reference sequence). The CDR3 bases are TGTGCCAGCAGGGGAGGGTCCAGAATGGGTGGGGGGAACACTGAAGCTTTCTTT. This sequence encodes CASRGGSRMGGGNTEAFF. The entire variable domain, with the rest obtained from reference TRBV5-4 and TRBJ1-1, is as follows: ETGVTQSPTHLIKTRGQQVTLRCSSQSGHNTVSWYQQALGQGPQFIFQYYREEENGRGNFPPRFSGLQFPNYSSELNVNALELDDSALYLCASRGGSRMGGGNTEAFFGQGTRLTVV.

This chain joins TRBV28 and TRBJ2-1; D is perhaps TRBD2 (7 bases). CDR1 and CDR2 (germline): MDHEN, SYDVKM. This CDR3 is 15 amino acids long. The V end lost 5 bases, the J end lost 4 bases, and 15 bases lay between the germline ends. CDR3 amino acids: CASSDGGRTYNEQFF. The CDR3 DNA is TGTGCCAGCAGTGACGGGGGGCGTACTTACAATGAGCAGTTCTTC.

The rearrangement uses TRBV27 and TRBJ1-1; weak D call: TRBD1 (6 bases). Trimming stripped 9 bases from V and 3 bases from J, with 8 bases between. The CDR3 has 11 residues. Germline loops: CDR1 MNHEY, CDR2 SMNVEV (reference sequence). The CDR3 DNA reads TGTGCCAGTACAGGGTACACTGAAGCTTTCTTT. It is translated as CASTGYTEAFF.

The chain employs TRBV4-1 and TRBJ2-7; the D is unclear. The CDR3 has 13 amino acids. Germline assignment: CDR1 MGHRA and CDR2 YSYEKL. V dropped 0 bases and J dropped 3 bases, with 6 bases sitting between them. The CDR3 here is CASSQDLLYEQYF. CDR3 DNA: TGCGCCAGCAGCCAAGATCTCCTCTACGAGCAGTACTTC.